The 16 T cell receptor beta chains below all came from one sample that was sequenced in a study of blood T cell repertoires in COVID-19. Clones were sequenced by immunoSEQ multiplex PCR, and TCRdb holds only the in-frame ones, with some missing. The table includes around 140,000 clones, about 86% detected once. Sequenced sample: peripheral blood. These TCRs come from a woman in her sixties with acute or convalescent COVID-19.

The rearrangement joins TRBV11-2 to TRBJ1-6; maybe TRBD1 (6 bases). This CDR3 region has 16 residues. CDR1 is SGHAT and CDR2 is FQNNGV in the germline V gene. V was shortened by 5 bases and J by 11 bases, with 22 bases between the two germline ends. The chain's CDR3 is CASSRGGGSIDAPLHF. CDR3 in DNA: TGTGCCAGCAGCCGAGGGGGAGGGTCTATTGATGCACCCCTCCACTTT.

V and J are TRBV7-9 and TRBJ1-1, with D hard to call. CDR1 is SEHNR and CDR2 is FQNEAQ in the germline V gene (reference sequence). CDR3 size: 14 residues. Trimming took 5 bases from V and 1 from J, leaving 11 bases between them. The DNA of the CDR3 is TGTGCCAGCAGCCAAATCACGGGGAACACTGAAGCTTTCTTT. This translates into CASSQITGNTEAFF.

The sample holds one count of this clone. This sequence joins TRBV6-2 or TRBV6-3 and TRBJ2-7; TRBD1 matches 9 bases. The germline gives CDR1 MNHEY, CDR2 SVGEGT. This CDR3 contains 16 residues. The V gene end was trimmed by 4 bases and the J gene end by 3 bases; junction bases not matched to a gene: 10. Here the CDR3 DNA reads TGTGCCAGCAGTTCCCGGTTCGGGGGACAGGGCTACGAGCAGTACTTC. It codes for CASSSRFGGQGYEQYF.

The chain links TRBV18 to TRBJ1-4; the D gene is possibly TRBD1 (6 bases). The CDR3 loop spans 13 amino acids. Between the trimmed V and J ends, which lost 5 bases and 5 bases, there was a span of 9 bases. The germline V gene encodes CDR1 KGHSH and CDR2 LQKENI. The CDR3, as DNA: TGTGCCAGCTCAGGACAGCAGAATGAAAAACTGTTTTTT. Translating it yields CASSGQQNEKLFF.

The chain is built from TRBV5-1 and TRBJ1-2; the match to TRBD1 covers 7 bases. Germline-derived CDR1 and CDR2 are SGHRS and YFSETQ. The CDR3 covers 12 residues. V shed 7 bases, J shed 4 bases, and the junction held 4 bases outside the gene matches. CDR3 nucleotide sequence: TGCGCCAGCCGGACAGGCATCTATGGCTACACCTTC. Its translation is CASRTGIYGYTF.

This rearrangement joins TRBV9 to TRBJ2-7; D remains unclear. CDR3 length: 16 residues. Germline lookup yields CDR1 SGDLS and CDR2 YYNGEE. V gave up 0 bases and J gave up 0 bases, with 13 bases separating them. DNA for the CDR3: TGTGCCAGCAGCGTAGGACCGACACACAGCTCCTACGAGCAGTACTTC. This gives the protein CASSVGPTHSSYEQYF.

The rearrangement links TRBV7-3 to TRBJ2-5, with 11 positions matching TRBD2. In germline, CDR1 is SGHTA, CDR2 FQGTGA. The junction had 6 bases not matched to a gene; V was cut back by 4 bases and J by 5 bases. This CDR3 spans 15 amino acids. CDR3 protein: CASSSLAGGRETQYF. As DNA, the CDR3 is TGTGCCAGCAGCTCCCTAGCGGGGGGTCGGGAGACCCAGTACTTC. The whole variable domain, filled in from reference TRBV7-3 and TRBJ2-5, reads GAGVSQTPSNKVTEKGKYVELRCDPISGHTALYWYRQSLGQGPEFLIYFQGTGAADDSGLPNDRFFAVRPEGSVSTLKIQRTERGDSAVYLCASSSLAGGRETQYFGPGTRLLVL.

The genes are TRBV6-5 and TRBJ2-7; TRBD2 is a possible D gene (7 bases). CDR1 and CDR2 (germline): MNHEY, SVGAGI. This CDR3 is 15 amino acids long. The V end was cut by 5 bases, the J end by 4 bases, with 18 bases between. The CDR3 spells CASSPEGGAVYEQYF. DNA of the CDR3: TGTGCCAGCAGTCCTGAGGGGGGGGCGGTTTACGAGCAGTACTTC.

The chain combines TRBV20-1 with TRBJ1-2; a possible D gene is TRBD1 (5 bases). V was clipped by 3 bases and J by 6 bases, with 8 bases between them. This CDR3 has 11 amino acids. Germline CDR1 DFQATT, CDR2 SNEGSKA (reference sequence). The CDR3: CSARSGHGYTF. CDR3 in DNA: TGCAGTGCTAGGTCAGGGCATGGCTACACCTTC.

This clone was seen a handful of times. The same CDR3 arises from other DNA sequences in this sample as well. The chain recombines TRBV5-1 with TRBJ2-5, with TRBD1 as a possible D gene (6 bases). Germline V gives CDR1 SGHRS, CDR2 YFSETQ. The CDR3 is made up of 14 amino acids. The V gene lost 0 bases and the J gene lost 1 base, with 7 bases spanning the gap. As DNA, the CDR3 is TGCGCCAGCAGCTTGGGACAGGCCCAAGAGACCCAGTACTTC. Its translation is CASSLGQAQETQYF.

This clone was seen a single time. The rearrangement links TRBV10-2 to TRBJ2-7; 10 bases match TRBD2. CDR3 size: 17 residues. Losses at the gene ends were 0 bases for V and 4 bases for J; bases not matched to a gene: 9. Germline V gene lookup returns CDR1 WSHSY and CDR2 SAAADI. CDR3 bases: TGCGCCAGCAGTGAGTCTACAGAGCGGGGGGGCACATACGAGCAGTACTTC. It is translated as CASSESTERGGTYEQYF.

The chain joins TRBV7-2 to TRBJ2-7; 8 bases map to TRBD1. Losses at the gene ends were 4 bases for V and 7 bases for J; bases not matched to a gene: 6. This CDR3 region has 13 residues. Germline V gives CDR1 SGHTA, CDR2 FQGNSA. CDR3 amino acids: CASSSQGAGEQYF. Written as DNA, the CDR3 is TGTGCCAGCAGCTCGCAGGGGGCGGGGGAGCAGTACTTC. Together with reference TRBV7-2 and TRBJ2-7, the CDR3 gives the full variable domain: GAGVSQSPSNKVTEKGKDVELRCDPISGHTALYWYRQSLGQGLEFLIYFQGNSAPDKSGLPSDRFSAERTGGSVSTLTIQRTQQEDSAVYLCASSSQGAGEQYFGPGTRLTVT.

V and J are TRBV5-1 and TRBJ1-5; TRBD1 aligns across 9 bases. The CDR3 runs to 15 residues. The V segment lost 2 bases and the J segment 6 bases; nucleotides outside the gene matches: 6. Germline CDR1 and CDR2: SGHRS and YFSETQ. The CDR3 sequence: CASSLGTGSGQPQHF. CDR3 nucleotides: TGCGCCAGCAGCTTAGGGACAGGGAGTGGTCAGCCCCAGCATTTT. The complete variable domain, with remaining parts taken from reference TRBV5-1 and TRBJ1-5, reads KAGVTQTPRYLIKTRGQQVTLSCSPISGHRSVSWYQQTPGQGLQFLFEYFSETQRNKGNFPGRFSGRQFSNSRSEMNVSTLELGDSALYLCASSLGTGSGQPQHFGDGTRLSIL.

The rearrangement links TRBV27 to TRBJ1-4; tentative D call: TRBD1 (5 bases). The CDR3 runs to 17 residues. The V and J ends lost 3 bases and 3 bases respectively, with 17 bases between them. Germline CDR1 MNHEY, CDR2 SMNVEV (reference sequence). The CDR3 nucleotides read TGTGCCAGCAGTTTCAGCGGGGCGCGGTTGGCTAATGAAAAACTGTTTTTT. Protein sequence: CASSFSGARLANEKLFF.

J is TRBJ2-5 and V is TRBV6-5; possible D gene TRBD2, 6 bases. Germline CDR1 MNHEY, CDR2 SVGAGI. This CDR3 comprises 14 residues. Trimming stripped 6 bases from V and 1 base from J, with 12 bases between. CDR3 sequence reads: CASSPGGAQETQYF. The CDR3 nucleotides are TGTGCCAGCAGCCCGGGCGGGGCCCAAGAGACCCAGTACTTC.

The rearrangement joins TRBV5-1 to TRBJ2-7; 10 nucleotides match TRBD1. V trimming: 2 bases; J trimming: 5 bases; junction bases outside the gene matches: 7. Germline-derived CDR1 and CDR2 are SGHRS and YFSETQ. The CDR3 contains 15 residues. This chain's CDR3 is CASSLAGQGTHEQYF. The CDR3, as DNA: TGCGCCAGCAGCTTAGCGGGACAGGGGACCCACGAGCAGTACTTC.